This paragraph reports one TCR beta chain. Its antigen is not identified. The data derive from a study of radiotherapy plus CTLA-4 blockade in lung cancer. Across the whole study: With approximately 30% of patients having disease control, objective responses were seen in about 18%. Regarding the study as a whole: There was expansion of tumor-derived TCR clones in blood after radiotherapy plus ipilimumab. Reported findings show early blood T cell clone dynamics, with interferon-beta, best predicted response.

This table comes from immunoSEQ multiplex PCR, and its TCRdb copy is limited to in-frame clones, with some not included. The sample has around 99,000 clones, around 90% seen once; the top ten hold 4.9%. Chemo-refractory metastatic non-small-cell lung cancer patients underwent focal radiation alongside CTLA-4 blockade with ipilimumab. Germline loops: CDR1 SGDLS, CDR2 YYNGEE. V lost 4 bases to trimming and J lost 5 bases, with 18 bases between them. The CDR3 loop spans 16 amino acids. The receptor's source is a human donor with non-small cell lung cancer that progressed on radiotherapy plus ipilimumab. Source: peripheral blood, taken from a patient treated with radiotherapy plus ipilimumab. The chain carries TRBV9 and TRBJ2-2; D unclear. DNA for the CDR3: TGTGCCAGCAGCCCCACCGCCCAGGTTCGGACCGGGGAGCTGTTTTTT. Encoded protein: CASSPTAQVRTGELFF.